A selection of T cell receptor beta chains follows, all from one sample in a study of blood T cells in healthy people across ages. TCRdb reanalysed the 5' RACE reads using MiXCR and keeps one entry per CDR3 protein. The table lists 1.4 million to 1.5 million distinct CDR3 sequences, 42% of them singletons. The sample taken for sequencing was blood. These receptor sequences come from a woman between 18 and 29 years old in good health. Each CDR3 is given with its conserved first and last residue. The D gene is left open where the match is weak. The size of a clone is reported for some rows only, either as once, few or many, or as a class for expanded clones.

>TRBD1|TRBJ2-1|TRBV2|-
CASSELSGQGDNEQFF
TGTGCCAGCAGTGAACTGAGTGGACAGGGAGACAATGAGCAGTTCTTC
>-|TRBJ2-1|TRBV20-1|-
CSALAYNEQFF
TGCAGTGCGCTGGCTTACAATGAGCAGTTCTTC
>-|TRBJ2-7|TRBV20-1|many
CSARPTLRWASSYNEQYF
TGCAGTGCTAGACCAACTCTACGTTGGGCGAGCTCCTACAATGAGCAGTACTTC
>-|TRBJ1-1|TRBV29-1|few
CSVTSTRAEAFF
TGCAGCGTTACGTCGACCCGCGCTGAAGCTTTCTTT
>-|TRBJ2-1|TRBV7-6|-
CASSAGKGQFF
TGTGCCAGCAGCGCGGGGAAAGGGCAGTTCTTC
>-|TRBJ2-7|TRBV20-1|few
CSARDSATSYEQYF
TGCAGTGCTAGAGATTCGGCGACATCCTACGAGCAGTACTTC
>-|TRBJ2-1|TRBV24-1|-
CATSVASGDNEQFF
TGTGCCACCAGTGTCGCCTCGGGCGACAATGAGCAGTTCTTC
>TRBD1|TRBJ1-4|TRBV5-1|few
CASSLQGRGRKDEKLFF
TGCGCCAGCAGCCTTCAAGGCAGGGGGCGCAAGGATGAAAAACTGTTTTTT
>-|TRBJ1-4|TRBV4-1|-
CASSDLQASTNEKLFF
TGCGCCAGCAGCGACCTACAGGCGTCCACTAATGAAAAACTGTTTTTT
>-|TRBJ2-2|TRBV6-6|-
CASSEGNGELFF
TGTGCCAGCAGTGAGGGGAACGGGGAGCTGTTTTTT
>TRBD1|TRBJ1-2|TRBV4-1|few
CASSQVYGQGDFNYGYTF
TGCGCCAGCAGCCAAGTATACGGACAGGGGGACTTTAACTATGGCTACACCTTC
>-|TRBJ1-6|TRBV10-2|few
CASSETGTNNSPLHF
TGCGCCAGCAGTGAAACCGGGACTAATAATTCACCCCTCCACTTT
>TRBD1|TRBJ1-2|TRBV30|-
CAWSLGGRGYTF
TGTGCCTGGAGTTTAGGGGGCCGTGGCTACACCTTC
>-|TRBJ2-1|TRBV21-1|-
CASSAGQADRGQQFF
TGTGCCAGCAGCGCGGGACAGGCTGACCGGGGGCAGCAGTTCTTC
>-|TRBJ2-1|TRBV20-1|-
CSAQEGTAQETQFF
TGCAGTGCACAAGAGGGTACAGCCCAAGAGACCCAGTTCTTC
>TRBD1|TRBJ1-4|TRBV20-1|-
CSARDVGTAEKLFF
TGCAGTGCTAGAGATGTGGGGACAGCAGAAAAACTGTTTTTT
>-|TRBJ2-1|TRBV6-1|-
CASSDTGSTYNEQFF
TGTGCCAGCAGTGATACGGGGAGTACCTACAATGAGCAGTTCTTC
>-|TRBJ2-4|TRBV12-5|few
CASGPRLRRNIQYF
TGTGCTAGTGGACCACGCTTGAGACGGAACATTCAGTACTTC
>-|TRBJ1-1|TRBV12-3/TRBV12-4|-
CASSLGPVYTEAFF
TGTGCCAGCAGTTTAGGCCCAGTTTACACTGAAGCTTTCTTT
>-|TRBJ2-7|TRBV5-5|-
CASSLETPLYEQYF
TGTGCCAGCAGCTTGGAGACACCTCTTTACGAGCAGTACTTC
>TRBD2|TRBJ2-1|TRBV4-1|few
CASSHGLAGRFNEQFF
TGCGCCAGCAGCCACGGACTAGCGGGAAGGTTCAATGAGCAGTTCTTC
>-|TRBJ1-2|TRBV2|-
CASSERTMDGYTF
TGTGCCAGCAGTGAACGGACTATGGATGGCTACACCTTC
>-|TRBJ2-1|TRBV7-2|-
CASSLAFANSYNKQFF
TGTGCCAGCAGCTTAGCTTTTGCGAACTCCTACAATAAGCAGTTCTTC
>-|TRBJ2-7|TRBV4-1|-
CASSQVGQTYEQYF
TGTGCCAGCAGCCAAGTAGGGCAGACATACGAGCAGTACTTC
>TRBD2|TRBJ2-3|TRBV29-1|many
CSVGLAGGTDTQYF
TGCAGCGTTGGACTAGCGGGAGGCACAGATACGCAGTATTTT
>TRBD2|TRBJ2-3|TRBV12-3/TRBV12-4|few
CASSFRGLAGEPSTDTQYF
TGTGCCAGCAGTTTTAGGGGACTAGCGGGAGAGCCTAGCACAGATACGCAGTATTTT
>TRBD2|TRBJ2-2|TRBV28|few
CASSRARGGGYTGELFF
TGTGCCAGCAGCAGGGCCCGAGGCGGGGGGTACACCGGGGAGCTGTTTTTT
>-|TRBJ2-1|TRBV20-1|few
CSASRLGEQFF
TGCAGTGCTAGTCGATTGGGTGAGCAGTTCTTC
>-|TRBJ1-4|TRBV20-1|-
CSASTLRDEKLFF
TGCAGTGCTAGTACCCTAAGGGATGAAAAACTGTTTTTT
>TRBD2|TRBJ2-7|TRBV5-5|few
CASSSGLAQSYEQYF
TGTGCCAGCAGCTCGGGACTAGCGCAATCCTACGAGCAGTACTTC
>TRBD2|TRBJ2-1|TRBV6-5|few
CASSSGLAVGEQFF
TGTGCCAGCAGCTCGGGACTAGCGGTTGGTGAGCAGTTCTTC
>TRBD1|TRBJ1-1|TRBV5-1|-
CASSPDRGHTEAFF
TGCGCCAGCAGCCCAGACAGGGGGCACACTGAAGCTTTCTTT
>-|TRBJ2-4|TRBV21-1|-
CASSPLRLLGEKDIQYF
TGTGCCAGCAGCCCCTTACGGCTCCTGGGGGAGAAGGACATTCAGTACTTC
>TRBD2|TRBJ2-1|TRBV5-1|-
CASSISGGRLNEQFF
TGCGCCAGCAGCATTAGCGGGGGGCGACTCAATGAGCAGTTCTTC
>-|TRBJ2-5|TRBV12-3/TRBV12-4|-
CASSLAGTEETQYF
TGTGCCAGCAGTTTGGCGGGTACAGAAGAGACCCAGTACTTC
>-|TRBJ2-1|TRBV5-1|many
CASSLGPESSYNEQFF
TGCGCCAGCAGCCTTGGACCCGAGAGCTCCTACAATGAGCAGTTCTTC
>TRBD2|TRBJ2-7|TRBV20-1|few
CSAAPPSGRAAISYEQYF
TGCAGTGCTGCCCCGCCTAGCGGGAGGGCCGCCATCTCCTACGAGCAGTACTTC
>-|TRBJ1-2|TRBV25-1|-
CASSDGGPRGGYTF
TGTGCCAGCAGTGACGGGGGGCCCAGAGGAGGCTACACCTTC
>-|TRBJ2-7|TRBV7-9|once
CASSLSVTAYEQYF
TGTGCCAGCAGCTTATCAGTTACAGCCTACGAGCAGTACTTC
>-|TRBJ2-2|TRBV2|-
CASSQGGGSTGELFF
TGTGCCAGCAGCCAGGGGGGGGGGAGCACCGGGGAGCTGTTTTTT
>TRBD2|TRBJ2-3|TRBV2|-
CASIVSAGGLADTQYF
TGTGCCAGCATCGTCTCGGCGGGAGGGTTGGCAGATACGCAGTATTTT
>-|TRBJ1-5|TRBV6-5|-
CASNSGGGQPQHF
TGTGCCAGCAACTCCGGGGGGGGACAGCCCCAGCATTTT
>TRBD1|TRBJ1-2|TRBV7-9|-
CASTYDREGYTF
TGTGCCAGTACTTACGACAGGGAGGGCTACACCTTC
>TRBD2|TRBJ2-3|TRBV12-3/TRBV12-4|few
CASTPRRGRSDTQYF
TGTGCCAGCACCCCACGGCGCGGGAGGTCAGATACGCAGTATTTT
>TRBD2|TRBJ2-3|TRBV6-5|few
CASRALAGSTWDTQYF
TGTGCCAGCAGGGCACTAGCGGGGTCCACATGGGATACGCAGTATTTT
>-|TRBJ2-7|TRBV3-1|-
CASSQVAHEQYF
TGTGCCAGCAGCCAAGTCGCCCACGAGCAGTACTTC
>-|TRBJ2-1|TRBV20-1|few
CSARLVHEQFF
TGCAGTGCTAGACTAGTCCATGAGCAGTTCTTC
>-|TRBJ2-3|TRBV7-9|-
CASSLETGGVTDTQYF
TGTGCCAGCAGCTTGGAAACGGGCGGGGTCACAGATACGCAGTATTTT
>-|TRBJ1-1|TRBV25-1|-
CASSESGLGRSEAFF
TGTGCCAGCAGTGAATCGGGGTTAGGCAGATCCGAAGCTTTCTTT
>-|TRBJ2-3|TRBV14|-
CASSQDRGLAVAADTQYF
TGTGCCAGCAGCCAAGATCGGGGGCTAGCGGTAGCCGCAGATACGCAGTATTTT
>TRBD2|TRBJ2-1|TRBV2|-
CASSEWSLAGASSYNEQFF
TGTGCCAGCAGTGAATGGTCGCTAGCGGGGGCCTCCTCCTACAATGAGCAGTTCTTC
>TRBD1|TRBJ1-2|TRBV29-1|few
CSVVQTGGYGYTF
TGCAGCGTTGTACAGACAGGGGGGTATGGCTACACCTTC
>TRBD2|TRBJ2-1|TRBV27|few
CASSVSGGVEQFF
TGTGCCAGCAGTGTATCGGGGGGAGTTGAGCAGTTCTTC
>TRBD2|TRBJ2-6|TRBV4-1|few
CASSRRTSGDGFSGANVLTF
TGCGCCAGCAGCAGGAGGACTAGCGGAGATGGGTTCTCTGGGGCCAACGTCCTGACTTTC